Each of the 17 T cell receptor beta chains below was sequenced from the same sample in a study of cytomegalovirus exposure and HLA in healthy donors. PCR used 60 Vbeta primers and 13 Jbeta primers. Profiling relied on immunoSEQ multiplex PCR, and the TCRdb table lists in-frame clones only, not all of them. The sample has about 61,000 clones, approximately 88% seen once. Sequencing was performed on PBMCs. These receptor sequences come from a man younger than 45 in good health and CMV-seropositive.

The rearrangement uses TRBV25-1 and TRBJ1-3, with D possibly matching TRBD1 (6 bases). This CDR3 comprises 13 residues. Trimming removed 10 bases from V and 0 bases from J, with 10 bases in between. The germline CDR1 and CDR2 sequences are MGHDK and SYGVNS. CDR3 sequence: CAIQGTSGNTIYF. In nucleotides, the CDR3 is TGTGCCATCCAGGGGACCTCTGGAAACACCATATATTTT.

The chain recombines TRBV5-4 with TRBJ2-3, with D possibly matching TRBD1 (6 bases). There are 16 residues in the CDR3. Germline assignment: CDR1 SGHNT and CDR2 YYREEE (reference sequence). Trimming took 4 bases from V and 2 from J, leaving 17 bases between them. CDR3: CASSGTGSYVTDTQYF. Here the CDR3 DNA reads TGTGCCAGCAGCGGCACAGGGTCCTACGTCACAGATACGCAGTATTTT.

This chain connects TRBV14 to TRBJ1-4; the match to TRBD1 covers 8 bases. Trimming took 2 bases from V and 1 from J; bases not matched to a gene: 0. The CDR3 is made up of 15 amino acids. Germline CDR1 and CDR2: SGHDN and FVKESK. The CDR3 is CASSQTGGTNEKLFF. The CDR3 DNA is TGTGCCAGCAGCCAAACAGGGGGAACTAATGAAAAACTGTTTTTT.

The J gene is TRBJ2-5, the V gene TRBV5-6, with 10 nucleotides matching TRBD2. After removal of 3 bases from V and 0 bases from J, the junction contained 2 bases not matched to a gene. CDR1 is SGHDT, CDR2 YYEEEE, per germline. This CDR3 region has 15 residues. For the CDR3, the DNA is TGTGCCAGCAGCTGGACTAGCGGATACCAAGAGACCCAGTACTTC. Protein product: CASSWTSGYQETQYF.

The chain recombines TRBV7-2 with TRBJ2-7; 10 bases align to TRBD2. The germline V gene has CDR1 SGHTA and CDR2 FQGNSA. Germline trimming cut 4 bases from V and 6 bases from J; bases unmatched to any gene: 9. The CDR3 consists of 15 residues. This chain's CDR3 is CASSSSLAGVGEQYF. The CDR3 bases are TGTGCCAGCAGCTCTTCTCTAGCGGGAGTGGGCGAGCAGTACTTC.

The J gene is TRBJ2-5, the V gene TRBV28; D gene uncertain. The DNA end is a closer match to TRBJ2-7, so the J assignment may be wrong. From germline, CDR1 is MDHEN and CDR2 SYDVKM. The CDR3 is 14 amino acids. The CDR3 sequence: CASSFKVFSYEQYF. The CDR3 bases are TGTGCCAGCAGTTTCAAAGTATTCTCCTACGAGCAGTACTTC.

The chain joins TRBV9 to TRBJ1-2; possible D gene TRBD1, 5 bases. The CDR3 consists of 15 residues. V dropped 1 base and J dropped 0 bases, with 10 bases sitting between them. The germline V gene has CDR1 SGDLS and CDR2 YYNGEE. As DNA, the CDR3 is TGTGCCAGCAGCGTATACGGAGGGGCTAACTATGGCTACACCTTC. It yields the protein CASSVYGGANYGYTF.

CDR3 nucleotide sequence: TGTGCCAGCAGTCCGCCGGGGGACGAGCAGTACTTC. Residues: CASSPPGDEQYF. This sequence joins TRBV27 and TRBJ2-7; a weak D match, TRBD2 (6 bases). The CDR3 extends over 12 amino acids. V lost 5 bases, J lost 5 bases, and 10 bases lay in between. Germline CDR1 is MNHEY and CDR2 is SMNVEV (reference sequence).

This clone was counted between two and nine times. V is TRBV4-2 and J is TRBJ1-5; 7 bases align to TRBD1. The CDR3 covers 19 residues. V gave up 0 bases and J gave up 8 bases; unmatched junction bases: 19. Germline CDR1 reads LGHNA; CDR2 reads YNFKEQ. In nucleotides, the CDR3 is TGTGCCAGCAGCCAAGATACAGGACAGGATCTCTCAAGGGTGAAGCCCCAGCATTTT. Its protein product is CASSQDTGQDLSRVKPQHF.

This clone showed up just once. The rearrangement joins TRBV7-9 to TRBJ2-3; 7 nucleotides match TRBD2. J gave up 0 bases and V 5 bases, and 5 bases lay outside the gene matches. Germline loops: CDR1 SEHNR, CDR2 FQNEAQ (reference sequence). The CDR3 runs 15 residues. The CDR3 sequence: CASSPSGISTDTQYF. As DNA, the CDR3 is TGTGCCAGCAGCCCCAGCGGGATCAGCACAGATACGCAGTATTTT.

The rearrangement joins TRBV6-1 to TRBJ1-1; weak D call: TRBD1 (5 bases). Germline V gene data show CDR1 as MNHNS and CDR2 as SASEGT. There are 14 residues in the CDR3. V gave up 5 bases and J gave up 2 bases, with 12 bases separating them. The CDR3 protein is CASSLRGGNTEAFF. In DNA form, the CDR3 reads TGTGCCAGCAGTCTCCGCGGGGGTAACACTGAAGCTTTCTTT.

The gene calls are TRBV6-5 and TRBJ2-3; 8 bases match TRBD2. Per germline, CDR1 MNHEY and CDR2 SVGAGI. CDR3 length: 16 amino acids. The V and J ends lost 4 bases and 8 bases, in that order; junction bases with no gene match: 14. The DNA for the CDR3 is TGTGCCAGCAGTTCGGCCGAAGCGGGAGAGAAGAGTACGCAGTATTTT. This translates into CASSSAEAGEKSTQYF.

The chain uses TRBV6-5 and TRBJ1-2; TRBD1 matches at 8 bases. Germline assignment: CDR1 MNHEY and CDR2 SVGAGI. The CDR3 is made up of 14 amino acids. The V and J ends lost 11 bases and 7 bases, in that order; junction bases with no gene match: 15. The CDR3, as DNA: TGTGCCTCCTCATCCCGGGACAGGATCGTTGGCTACACCTTC. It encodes CASSSRDRIVGYTF.

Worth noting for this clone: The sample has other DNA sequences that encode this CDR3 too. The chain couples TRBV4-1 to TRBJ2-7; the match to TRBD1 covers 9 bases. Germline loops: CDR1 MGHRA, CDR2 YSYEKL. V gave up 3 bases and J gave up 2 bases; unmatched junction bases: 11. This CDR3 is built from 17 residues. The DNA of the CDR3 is TGCGCCAGCAGCCAGGTCACGCCGGGACAGGGCGCCTACGAGCAGTACTTC. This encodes CASSQVTPGQGAYEQYF.

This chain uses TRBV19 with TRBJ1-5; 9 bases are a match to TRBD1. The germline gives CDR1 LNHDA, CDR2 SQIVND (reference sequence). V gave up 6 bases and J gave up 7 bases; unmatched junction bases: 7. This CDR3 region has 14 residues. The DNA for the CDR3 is TGTGCCAGTAGCGGGACAGGGAGCAGCCAGCCCCAGCATTTT. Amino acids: CASSGTGSSQPQHF. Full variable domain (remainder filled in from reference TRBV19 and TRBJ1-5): DGGITQSPKYLFRKEGQNVTLSCEQNLNHDAMYWYRQDPGQGLRLIYYSQIVNDFQKGDIAEGYSVSREKKESFPLTVTSAQKNPTAFYLCASSGTGSSQPQHFGDGTRLSIL.

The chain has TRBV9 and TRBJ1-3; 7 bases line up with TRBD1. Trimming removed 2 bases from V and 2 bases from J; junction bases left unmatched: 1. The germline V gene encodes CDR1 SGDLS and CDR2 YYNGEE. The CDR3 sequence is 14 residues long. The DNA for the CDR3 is TGTGCCAGCAGCGTTACAGGGGCTGGAAACACCATATATTTT. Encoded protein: CASSVTGAGNTIYF.

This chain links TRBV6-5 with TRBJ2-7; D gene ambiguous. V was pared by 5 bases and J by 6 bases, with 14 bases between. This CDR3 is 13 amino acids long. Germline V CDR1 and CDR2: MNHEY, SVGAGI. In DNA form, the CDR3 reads TGTGCCAGCAGTCTTCCCCCCTCCGGCGAGCAGTACTTC. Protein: CASSLPPSGEQYF.